This T cell receptor beta chain was recorded in a study of control samples from healthy donors and cancer patients. TCRdb's table, derived via immunoSEQ multiplex PCR, lists solely in-frame clones and lacks some. The top ten clones hold about 10% of a sample with approximately 140,000 clones, around nine tenths of them seen once. The germline CDR1 and CDR2 sequences are SNHLY and FYNNEI. V was cut by 2 bases and J by 7 bases, with 10 bases left in between. The length of the CDR3 is 13 residues. This TCR was sampled from a man aged 30-40 years in good health. What was sequenced was blood. The chain couples TRBV2 to TRBJ2-3, with D hard to call. The CDR3: CASSELGAYTQYF. The CDR3 DNA sequence: TGTGCCAGCAGTGAATTGGGTGCGTATACGCAGTATTTT.